Listed here are 21 T cell receptor beta chains from one sample, sequenced in a study of shared clonotypes between healthy human individuals. Cells designated naive CD8 were CD45RO-negative and were positively selected for CCR7, with terminally differentiated effector memory CD45RA+ cells excluded. The assay was immunoSEQ multiplex PCR, and TCRdb's table has in-frame clones only and misses some. The sample contains around 2,000,000 clones, 85% to 95% of which appear only once. The sequencing sample was made of naive CD8+ T cells from PBMCs. The source is a man younger than 35 in good health. Some clones in this sample may be carry-over from other donors' samples.

This rearrangement joins TRBV27 to TRBJ1-1; possibly TRBD1 for D (5 bases). Trimming removed 6 bases from V and 5 bases from J, with 16 bases in between. Germline V lookup: CDR1 MNHEY, CDR2 SMNVEV (reference sequence). The CDR3 consists of 14 residues. CDR3 nucleotide sequence: TGTGCCAGCAGGGTCCTTGGGGGTGAGACTGAAGCTTTCTTT. Protein sequence: CASRVLGGETEAFF.

As for this clone: Additional DNA sequences in this sample encode the identical CDR3. V and J are TRBV11-2 and TRBJ2-7, with 9 bases identical to TRBD2. J was trimmed by 3 bases and V by 9 bases; bases with no gene match: 3. Per germline, CDR1 SGHAT and CDR2 FQNNGV. This CDR3 is 12 amino acids long. Written as DNA, the CDR3 is TGTGCCAGTAGCGGGAGAGACTACGAGCAGTACTTC. This translates into CASSGRDYEQYF.

The chain has TRBV27 and TRBJ2-7; 10 nucleotides match TRBD1. The germline V gene has CDR1 MNHEY and CDR2 SMNVEV (reference sequence). The V and J ends lost 4 bases and 7 bases, in that order; junction bases with no gene match: 7. This CDR3 contains 14 residues. CDR3 sequence reads: CASSSRQGAWEQYF. The CDR3 nucleotides read TGTGCCAGCAGTTCTAGACAGGGGGCGTGGGAGCAGTACTTC.

V usage is TRBV6-6 and J usage is TRBJ2-7; TRBD1 or TRBD2 may be the D gene (5 bases each). Germline-derived CDR1 and CDR2 are MNHNY and SVGAGI (reference sequence). The CDR3 sequence is 14 residues long. V lost 2 bases to trimming and J lost 3 bases, with 11 bases between them. The CDR3 DNA is TGTGCCAGCAGTTACGGGGGAAGCGGCTACGAGCAGTACTTC. Translated, it gives CASSYGGSGYEQYF.

This CDR3 reads CASSDFGTSGKGNEQFF. For the CDR3, the DNA is TGTGCCAGCAGTGACTTTGGGACTAGCGGGAAAGGAAATGAGCAGTTCTTC. The V gene is TRBV6-4, the J gene TRBJ2-1; 13 nucleotides align to TRBD2. The CDR3 is 17 amino acids. Germline CDR1 MRHNA, CDR2 SNTAGT. V lost 1 base, J lost 7 bases, and 7 bases stayed unmatched.

CDR3 residues: CASSQVGGIMDEQYF. Written as DNA, the CDR3 is TGCGCCAGCAGTCAGGTAGGGGGGATCATGGACGAGCAGTACTTC. This rearrangement joins TRBV4-1 to TRBJ2-7, with D perhaps given as TRBD1 or TRBD2 (6 bases each). Germline values: CDR1 MGHRA, CDR2 YSYEKL. This CDR3 is 15 amino acids long. Trimming left V 6 bases short and J 5 bases short, with 20 bases between.

The chain employs TRBV19 and TRBJ2-1, with 13 bases aligning to TRBD2. Per germline, CDR1 LNHDA and CDR2 SQIVND (reference sequence). The CDR3 totals 16 residues. Germline trimming cut 3 bases from V and 8 bases from J; bases unmatched to any gene: 7. The CDR3 protein is CASSMQLAGGAYEQFF. The CDR3 bases are TGTGCCAGTAGTATGCAACTAGCGGGAGGGGCCTATGAGCAGTTCTTC.

V is TRBV29-1 and J is TRBJ2-1; TRBD2 agrees at 12 bases. Germline values: CDR1 SQVTM, CDR2 ANQGSEA. V gave up 7 bases and J gave up 4 bases; unmatched junction bases: 17. The length of the CDR3 is 18 residues. CDR3 region: CSAEEDKTSGREYNEQFF. CDR3 DNA sequence: TGCAGCGCGGAGGAGGACAAGACTAGCGGGAGAGAATACAATGAGCAGTTCTTC.

This clone was counted a single time. V gene TRBV5-1 combines with J gene TRBJ2-2; D is possibly TRBD2 (6 bases). The V gene lost 4 bases and the J gene lost 1 base, with 11 bases spanning the gap. The CDR3 runs 15 residues. Germline V gene lookup returns CDR1 SGHRS and CDR2 YFSETQ. The CDR3 sequence is CASSEIAENTGELFF. The CDR3 nucleotides are TGCGCCAGCAGCGAGATAGCGGAGAACACCGGGGAGCTGTTTTTT. Full variable domain (remainder filled in from reference TRBV5-1 and TRBJ2-2): KAGVTQTPRYLIKTRGQQVTLSCSPISGHRSVSWYQQTPGQGLQFLFEYFSETQRNKGNFPGRFSGRQFSNSRSEMNVSTLELGDSALYLCASSEIAENTGELFFGEGSRLTVL.

CDR3 in amino acids: CASSVAGAGPMFF. The CDR3 DNA follows: TGCGCCAGCAGCGTGGCGGGGGCTGGGCCAATGTTTTTT. The J gene is TRBJ1-4, the V gene TRBV5-1; TRBD1 might be the D (6 bases). Germline loops: CDR1 SGHRS, CDR2 YFSETQ. V was trimmed by 4 bases and J by 15 bases, leaving 19 bases between them. This CDR3 is built from 13 residues.

The chain couples TRBV5-1 to TRBJ2-5; D ambiguous. The germline gives CDR1 SGHRS, CDR2 YFSETQ. The CDR3 has 15 amino acids. V dropped 0 bases and J dropped 3 bases, with 12 bases sitting between them. The CDR3 sequence: CASSLAPTLKETQYF. The DNA for the CDR3 is TGCGCCAGCAGCTTGGCCCCGACCCTTAAAGAGACCCAGTACTTC. The entire variable domain, with the rest obtained from reference TRBV5-1 and TRBJ2-5, is as follows: KAGVTQTPRYLIKTRGQQVTLSCSPISGHRSVSWYQQTPGQGLQFLFEYFSETQRNKGNFPGRFSGRQFSNSRSEMNVSTLELGDSALYLCASSLAPTLKETQYFGPGTRLLVL.

V is TRBV6-5 and J is TRBJ2-1, with 11 bases identical to TRBD1. The germline CDR1 and CDR2 sequences are MNHEY and SVGAGI. CDR3 length: 15 amino acids. V shed 10 bases and J 6 bases; nucleotides not matched to a gene: 11. CDR3 amino acids: CAIPGPGTGGNEQFF. As DNA, the CDR3 is TGTGCCATCCCGGGGCCCGGGACAGGGGGCAATGAGCAGTTCTTC.

This chain connects TRBV2 to TRBJ2-7; possibly TRBD2 for D (6 bases). CDR3 length: 13 residues. Germline values: CDR1 SNHLY, CDR2 FYNNEI. Trimming left V 9 bases short and J 1 base short, with 13 bases between. The CDR3 protein is CARGGASSYEQYF. CDR3 nucleotides: TGTGCCAGGGGCGGGGCGAGTTCCTACGAGCAGTACTTC. Full variable domain (missing parts from reference TRBV2 and TRBJ2-7): EPEVTQTPSHQVTQMGQEVILRCVPISNHLYFYWYRQILGQKVEFLVSFYNNEISEKSEIFDDQFSVERPDGSNFTLKIRSTKLEDSAMYFCARGGASSYEQYFGPGTRLTVT.

The V and J genes are TRBV7-6 and TRBJ2-3, with TRBD2 matching 10 bases. The CDR3 totals 18 residues. Germline loops: CDR1 SGHVS, CDR2 FNYEAQ. V lost 0 bases and J lost 5; bases outside the gene matches: 11. In nucleotides, the CDR3 is TGTGCCAGCAGCTTAGCCGTGAGCGGGAGGGCCGGGGAAGATACGCAGTATTTT. It encodes CASSLAVSGRAGEDTQYF.

This sequence joins TRBV4-2 and TRBJ2-7; D perhaps matches TRBD1 (6 bases). V was trimmed by 0 bases and J by 4 bases, leaving 13 bases between them. The germline V gene encodes CDR1 LGHNA and CDR2 YNFKEQ. This CDR3 region has 15 residues. The CDR3 nucleotides read TGTGCCAGCAGCCAAGATTACAGGGCTTGGTACGAGCAGTACTTC. Its translation: CASSQDYRAWYEQYF.

This chain links TRBV10-2 with TRBJ2-7; no clear D. Per the germline V gene, CDR1 is WSHSY and CDR2 is SAAADI. The CDR3 covers 11 residues. Between the trimmed V and J ends, which lost 6 bases and 3 bases, there was a span of 6 bases. CDR3 sequence (DNA): TGCGCCAGCAGAAAAAGCTACGAGCAGTACTTC. It yields the protein CASRKSYEQYF.

V is TRBV5-4 and J is TRBJ2-1; D possibly uses TRBD1 or TRBD2 (6 bases each). Between the trimmed V and J ends, which lost 3 bases and 10 bases, there was a span of 20 bases. The CDR3 covers 15 residues. The germline gives CDR1 SGHNT, CDR2 YYREEE (reference sequence). The CDR3 bases are TGTGCCAGCAGCTCCACCGGGTCGGGGGCAGGGGAGCAGTTCTTC. Its protein is CASSSTGSGAGEQFF.

V is TRBV7-9 and J is TRBJ2-1, with D unresolved. Germline assignment: CDR1 SEHNR and CDR2 FQNEAQ (reference sequence). The CDR3 covers 15 residues. V lost 2 bases, J lost 5 bases, and 13 bases lay in between. The CDR3 DNA is TGTGCCAGCAGCTTATATTCGGACCCAAACAATGAGCAGTTCTTC. Translation gives CASSLYSDPNNEQFF.

This chain uses TRBV4-1 with TRBJ1-3; no reliable D call. V shed 2 bases and J shed 2 bases, with 10 bases lying between them. There are 15 residues in the CDR3. CDR1 is MGHRA and CDR2 is YSYEKL in the germline V gene. CDR3 sequence: CASSQLPGAGNTIYF. As DNA, the CDR3 is TGCGCCAGCAGCCAACTACCCGGGGCTGGAAACACCATATATTTT.

The CDR3 region is CASRRAPSGSSYNEQFF. CDR3 nucleotide sequence: TGTGCCAGCAGGAGGGCTCCCAGCGGGAGCTCCTACAATGAGCAGTTCTTC. The chain combines TRBV2 with TRBJ2-1; 8 bases agree with TRBD2. Germline V lookup: CDR1 SNHLY, CDR2 FYNNEI. The V segment lost 6 bases and the J segment 0 bases; nucleotides outside the gene matches: 10. The CDR3 runs to 17 residues.

The rearrangement links TRBV27 to TRBJ1-5; D unclear. Deletions cut 2 bases from V and 2 bases from J, with 7 bases between. The CDR3 totals 14 residues. The germline gives CDR1 MNHEY, CDR2 SMNVEV (reference sequence). The CDR3 here is CASSLALGNQPQHF. The DNA for the CDR3 is TGTGCCAGCAGTTTAGCATTGGGCAATCAGCCCCAGCATTTT.